The 21 T cell receptor beta chains presented below share a single source sample, sequenced in a study of T cells after posttransplantation cyclophosphamide. Sequenced by immunoSEQ multiplex PCR; TCRdb stores in-frame clones only, minus some. Recorded here are over 20,000 clones, none singletons. The sample comprised PBMCs. Receptor source: a man aged 50-60 years in good health, CMV-negative, and a related stem cell transplant donor.

This clone has at least ten counts. V gene TRBV5-1 combines with J gene TRBJ2-7; TRBD2 matches 10 bases. This CDR3 spans 16 amino acids. Germline V gene sequence: CDR1 SGHRS, CDR2 YFSETQ. With V trimmed by 4 bases and J by 0 bases, 7 bases remained unmatched. DNA of the CDR3: TGCGCCAGCAGCGAAGGACTAGCGGAAAGCTCCTACGAGCAGTACTTC. Translated: CASSEGLAESSYEQYF.

This clone was recorded at least ten times. The chain links TRBV11-3 to TRBJ2-7; D perhaps matches TRBD1 (6 bases). Per germline, CDR1 SGHNT and CDR2 YENEEA. The V gene lost 5 bases and the J gene lost 4 bases, with 12 bases spanning the gap. This CDR3 region has 13 residues. CDR3 sequence (DNA): TGTGCCAGCAGCGCACAACAGGGATACGAGCAGTACTTC. Translated: CASSAQQGYEQYF.

At least ten counts were recorded for this clone. V and J are TRBV10-2 and TRBJ2-5; 15 positions match TRBD2. The V segment lost 8 bases and the J segment 0 bases; nucleotides outside the gene matches: 10. Germline V CDR1 and CDR2: WSHSY, SAAADI. The CDR3 length is 18 residues. For the CDR3, the DNA is TGCGCCAGCCGACAAGGGACTAGCGGGAGGATGTACCAAGAGACCCAGTACTTC. Translated, it gives CASRQGTSGRMYQETQYF.

This clone has a count of ten or more. The V and J genes are TRBV10-3 and TRBJ2-7, with 12 bases identical to TRBD2. This CDR3 contains 18 residues. Unmatched junction bases numbered 9, after V lost 0 bases and J lost 3 bases. CDR1 and CDR2 from the germline V gene are ENHRY and SYGVKD. The CDR3 protein is CAISESSTSGGTDYEQYF. The CDR3 DNA is TGTGCCATCAGTGAGTCCTCGACTAGCGGGGGCACCGACTACGAGCAGTACTTC.

There are many counts of this clone. A read error may account for a junction end that differs from germline. This rearrangement joins TRBV5-1 to TRBJ2-5, with TRBD2 as a possible D gene (5 bases). The CDR3 covers 14 residues. Per the germline V gene, CDR1 is SGHRS and CDR2 is YFSETQ. The DNA of the CDR3 is TGCGCCAGCAGCCTGGGTGTCTGGGGAGAGACCCAATACTTC. This gives the protein CASSLGVWGETQYF. Full variable domain (missing parts from reference TRBV5-1 and TRBJ2-5): KAGVTQTPRYLIKTRGQQVTLSCSPISGHRSVSWYQQTPGQGLQFLFEYFSETQRNKGNFPGRFSGRQFSNSRSEMNVSTLELGDSALYLCASSLGVWGETQYFGPGTRLLVL.

This clone showed up many times. The J gene is TRBJ2-3, the V gene TRBV5-4, with TRBD2 identical over 7 bases. From germline, CDR1 is SGHNT and CDR2 YYREEE (reference sequence). The CDR3 loop spans 18 amino acids. The J segment lost 0 bases and the V segment lost 0 bases, leaving 10 bases of the junction unmatched. The CDR3 DNA sequence: TGTGCCAGCAGCTTGGAGTCTAGCGGCCTAACTAGCACAGATACGCAGTATTTT. Amino acids: CASSLESSGLTSTDTQYF.

This clone has at least ten counts. This sequence joins TRBV9 and TRBJ2-5; 12 bases align to TRBD2. Germline trimming cut 0 bases from V and 2 bases from J; bases unmatched to any gene: 8. CDR1 is SGDLS and CDR2 is YYNGEE in the germline V gene. The CDR3 sequence is 18 residues long. The CDR3 spells CASSVGVASGGDQETQYF. DNA of the CDR3: TGTGCCAGCAGCGTAGGTGTTGCTAGCGGGGGGGATCAAGAGACCCAGTACTTC.

This clone was seen ten or more times. This chain joins TRBV25-1 and TRBJ2-7, with D possibly TRBD2 on 6 matching bases. Trimming pared 0 bases from V and 5 bases from J, leaving 8 bases between. Germline V gene data show CDR1 as MGHDK and CDR2 as SYGVNS. The CDR3 length is 13 residues. CDR3 nucleotide sequence: TGTGCCAGCAGTGAATATTCGGGGGACGAGCAGTACTTC. The encoded protein is CASSEYSGDEQYF.

This clone was counted many times. CDR3 in DNA: TGTGCCAGCAGTGAATGGGGGACAGGGCATTACGAGCAGTACTTC. The encoded protein is CASSEWGTGHYEQYF. The chain couples TRBV25-1 to TRBJ2-7; 9 nucleotides agree with TRBD1. The CDR3 has 15 amino acids. Per germline, CDR1 MGHDK and CDR2 SYGVNS. The ends lost 1 base at V and 4 bases at J; junction bases unmatched: 5.

Many counts were recorded for this clone. This chain uses TRBV5-8 with TRBJ1-3; possibly TRBD1 for D (5 bases). Looked up from germline, CDR1 is SGHTS and CDR2 is YDEGEE. V dropped 4 bases and J dropped 0 bases, with 8 bases sitting between them. This CDR3 is 14 amino acids long. CDR3 amino acids: CASSQGHSGNTIYF. CDR3 in DNA: TGTGCCAGCAGCCAGGGCCACTCTGGAAACACCATATATTTT. Using reference TRBV5-8 and TRBJ1-3 for the parts outside the CDR3, the full variable domain is EAGVTQSPTHLIKTRGQQATLRCSPISGHTSVYWYQQALGLGLQFLLWYDEGEERNRGNFPPRFSGRQFPNYSSELNVNALELEDSALYLCASSQGHSGNTIYFGEGSWLTVV.

This clone was seen many times. The chain is built from TRBV11-1 and TRBJ1-1; 8 bases are a match to TRBD1. The CDR3 has 11 residues. With 5 bases clipped from V and 11 bases from J, the junction kept 4 bases outside the gene matches. CDR1 and CDR2 (germline): SGHAT, FQDESV (reference sequence). The chain's CDR3 is CASSSRQGAFF. In DNA, the CDR3 is TGTGCCAGCAGCAGTCGACAGGGGGCTTTCTTT.

This clone was counted at least ten times. The V and J genes are TRBV14 and TRBJ2-3; 7 bases fit TRBD2. CDR1 SGHDN and CDR2 FVKESK come from the germline V gene. This CDR3 contains 18 residues. The junction had 11 bases not matched to a gene; V was cut back by 0 bases and J by 2 bases. The CDR3 reads CASSQDYRWGGFTDTQYF. The CDR3 nucleotides are TGTGCCAGCAGCCAAGATTACCGATGGGGGGGGTTCACAGATACGCAGTATTTT.

This clone was seen many times. This sequence joins TRBV5-4 and TRBJ2-1; 7 bases agree with TRBD1. V was clipped by 4 bases and J by 3 bases; unmatched bases: 10. This CDR3 contains 16 residues. From germline, CDR1 is SGHNT and CDR2 YYREEE (reference sequence). The CDR3 sequence: CASSHRQTGFYNEQFF. DNA of the CDR3: TGTGCCAGCAGCCATAGACAGACAGGGTTCTACAATGAGCAGTTCTTC.

This clone occurred many times. The chain uses TRBV27 and TRBJ2-2; D gene ambiguous. Germline V gene lookup returns CDR1 MNHEY and CDR2 SMNVEV (reference sequence). With 2 bases removed from V and 4 bases from J, the gap between germline ends came to 8 bases. The CDR3 runs to 14 residues. CDR3 bases: TGTGCCAGCAGTTTAACCACTTTCACCGGGGAGCTGTTTTTT. It codes for CASSLTTFTGELFF.

There are many counts of this clone. This chain links TRBV11-2 with TRBJ2-7, with D uncertain. The germline gives CDR1 SGHAT, CDR2 FQNNGV. V gave up 5 bases and J gave up 0 bases, with 14 bases separating them. The CDR3 spans 15 residues. Written as DNA, the CDR3 is TGTGCCAGCAGCCCCTCCACAGAGAGCTCCTACGAGCAGTACTTC. Its translation is CASSPSTESSYEQYF.

The V gene is TRBV6-1, the J gene TRBJ2-3; tentatively, D is TRBD2 (6 bases). The V gene's germline CDR1 is MNHNS and CDR2 SASEGT. Trimming shortened V by 6 bases and J by 3 bases, and 13 bases separated the two germline ends. There are 14 residues in the CDR3. In DNA, the CDR3 is TGTGCCAGCAGGGCGGGGCCTAGAACAGATACGCAGTATTTT. Residues: CASRAGPRTDTQYF.

This clone was seen ten or more times. The chain links TRBV9 to TRBJ2-3; D remains unclear. The CDR3 runs 13 residues. Trimming took 3 bases from V and 0 from J, leaving 5 bases between them. Per the germline V gene, CDR1 is SGDLS and CDR2 is YYNGEE. CDR3 sequence (DNA): TGTGCCAGCAGCGCCACTAGCACAGATACGCAGTATTTT. Its protein product is CASSATSTDTQYF.

At least ten counts were recorded for this clone. The chain has TRBV19 and TRBJ2-5, with D perhaps TRBD2 (7 bases). The CDR3 covers 13 residues. Trimming shortened V by 6 bases and J by 4 bases, and 12 bases separated the two germline ends. Germline loops: CDR1 LNHDA, CDR2 SQIVND (reference sequence). DNA of the CDR3: TGTGCCAGTAGCGGGGGGCTGGCAGAGACCCAGTACTTC. Translation: CASSGGLAETQYF.

This clone appeared many times. The chain recombines TRBV11-2 with TRBJ2-7, with D unclear. Trimming pared 2 bases from V and 3 bases from J, leaving 20 bases between. The V gene's germline CDR1 is SGHAT and CDR2 FQNNGV. The CDR3 has 17 residues. The CDR3 loop is CASSLIHPRLTGYEQYF. In DNA, the CDR3 is TGTGCCAGCAGCTTAATCCACCCCCGACTGACCGGCTACGAGCAGTACTTC.

Many counts were recorded for this clone. J is TRBJ2-3 and V is TRBV4-1; 7 bases map to TRBD1. CDR1 and CDR2 from the germline V gene are MGHRA and YSYEKL. Trimming took 0 bases from V and 5 from J; bases not matched to a gene: 11. This CDR3 contains 17 residues. The CDR3 spells CASSQERGQIGLDTQYF. CDR3 DNA sequence: TGCGCCAGCAGCCAAGAGAGGGGACAGATAGGTTTAGATACGCAGTATTTT.

This clone has more than one count but fewer than ten. The chain has TRBV7-3 and TRBJ2-5, with 12 nucleotides matching TRBD2. The DNA end is a closer match to TRBJ2-7, so the J assignment may be wrong. Germline-derived CDR1 and CDR2 are SGHTA and FQGTGA. The CDR3 sequence is 15 residues long. CDR3 sequence: CASSQGLAGFHEQYF. As DNA, the CDR3 is TGTGCCAGCAGCCAAGGACTAGCGGGATTCCACGAGCAGTACTTC.